This paragraph reports one TCR beta chain. Antigen unknown. Researchers ran immunoSEQ v3.0 at survey level. The sequencing target was roughly 35,000-55,000 T-cell genomes per sample. Sequencing used immunoSEQ multiplex PCR; TCRdb keeps in-frame clones, though not all of them. The sample lists 20,000 to 30,000 clones; 70% to 90% were seen once. Cryopreserved PBMC, at roughly 0.85-11 million per sample, were present before DNA extraction. The CDR3 is 14 residues long. Between the trimmed V and J ends, which lost 4 bases and 5 bases, there was a span of 14 bases. The germline gives CDR1 SNHLY, CDR2 FYNNEI. The sample comes from a study of long-term antiretroviral therapy in people with HIV. Study observations and caveats: CDR3 length ranges were narrower in HIV repertoires than in controls.

This chain links TRBV2 with TRBJ1-1; tentatively, D is TRBD1 (5 bases). The clonotype was recovered from a man aged 35 to 55 with HIV. The source material was unsorted PBMCs, sampled roughly 4.9 years after starting antiretroviral therapy. This chain's CDR3 is CASSAFRGSTEAFF. The CDR3 DNA reads TGTGCCAGCAGTGCGTTCCGGGGGTCTACTGAAGCTTTCTTT.